This T cell receptor beta chain originates from a study of control samples from healthy donors and cancer patients. TCRdb keeps only in-frame clones here, not all; method: immunoSEQ multiplex PCR. This sample yields 150,000 to 200,000 clones, of which about 91% are seen a single time; roughly 2% belongs to the top ten. This TCR derives from a woman aged 40 to 50 in good health. The specimen sequenced was blood.

The CDR3 protein is CASSYSLSREKLFF. The CDR3 nucleotides are TGTGCCAGCAGTTACTCGCTGTCTCGTGAAAAACTGTTTTTT. The V gene is TRBV6-5, the J gene TRBJ1-4; D ambiguous. Germline V gene sequence: CDR1 MNHEY, CDR2 SVGAGI. The length of the CDR3 is 14 residues. The V and J ends lost 0 bases and 7 bases respectively, with 9 bases between them.